This is a list of T cell receptor beta chains from one sample in a study of shared clonotypes between healthy human individuals. TCRdb keeps only in-frame clones here, not all; method: immunoSEQ multiplex PCR. Of roughly 890,000 clones listed, around 92% are singletons. Sample: naive CD8+ T cells sorted from blood. These receptor sequences come from a man aged 30 to 39 in good health. The CDR3 runs from the conserved cysteine through the conserved F or W. The D gene is left open where the match is weak. Expanded clones are given a class, and other clones once, few, many or no size at all.

v_gene,len,d_gene,j_gene,abundance,CDR3nt,CDR3aa
TRBV6-6,15,.,TRBJ2-1,.,TGTGCCAGCAGAATAGCGGAACGTACCCCCAATGAGCAGTTCTTC,CASRIAERTPNEQFF
TRBV27,15,TRBD1,TRBJ1-2,.,TGTGCCAGCAGTTTAAATCCATCAGGGGGCTGGGGCTACACCTTC,CASSLNPSGGWGYTF
TRBV6-1,13,.,TRBJ1-1,.,TGTGCCAGCAGTGCCCTACCCCTCAGTGAAGCTTTCTTT,CASSALPLSEAFF
TRBV28,12,.,TRBJ2-7,.,TGTGCCACCCAGGGTCTCACCTACGAGCAGTACTTC,CATQGLTYEQYF
TRBV19,13,.,TRBJ2-4,.,TGTGCCAGTAGTATGGGGCACAAAAACATTCAGTACTTC,CASSMGHKNIQYF
TRBV7-9,15,TRBD2,TRBJ2-3,.,TGTGCCAGCAGGGATAGCGGGAGTGGTACAGATACGCAGTATTTT,CASRDSGSGTDTQYF
TRBV4-2,17,TRBD2,TRBJ2-5,.,TGTGCCAGCAGCCAAGTACTAGCGGGGGCTAATCAAGAGACCCAGTACTTC,CASSQVLAGANQETQYF
TRBV27,15,TRBD2,TRBJ2-1,.,TGTGCCAGCAGCTTATTAGCGGGTTCCTACAATGAGCAGTTCTTC,CASSLLAGSYNEQFF
TRBV30,12,.,TRBJ2-1,few,TGTGCCTGGAGTGTAACAAGCAATGAGCAGTTCTTC,CAWSVTSNEQFF
TRBV28,14,TRBD2,TRBJ2-7,.,TGTGCCAGCATCGAGCGGGGGATCTCCTACGAGCAGTACTTC,CASIERGISYEQYF
TRBV28,16,.,TRBJ2-1,.,TGTGCCAGCAGTTCGATACAGGCTACTCCGCGCAATGAGCAGTTCTTC,CASSSIQATPRNEQFF
TRBV6-6,11,.,TRBJ2-1,.,TGTGCCAGCAGTTACTCTCATGAGCAGTTCTTC,CASSYSHEQFF
TRBV11-3,16,TRBD2,TRBJ2-1,.,TGTGCCAGCTCCCCGAGGGCTAGCGGGAGTTACAATGAGCAGTTCTTC,CASSPRASGSYNEQFF
TRBV9,10,.,TRBJ2-7,.,TGTGCCAGCAACGCCTACGAGCAGTACTTC,CASNAYEQYF
TRBV9,15,.,TRBJ2-1,.,TGTGCCAGCAGCACAGAGGAGAGCTCCTACAATGAGCAGTTCTTC,CASSTEESSYNEQFF
TRBV5-1,14,.,TRBJ2-7,.,TGCGCCAGCAGCCTAAGGGGACCGAGTGGCGAGCAGTACTTC,CASSLRGPSGEQYF
TRBV5-4,14,.,TRBJ1-2,once,TGTGCCAGCAGCGAACGGAGCGCATACTATGGCTACACCTTC,CASSERSAYYGYTF
TRBV25-1,17,TRBD1,TRBJ2-1,.,TGTGCCAGCAGTGACTATGAGACAGGGCCCTTCTACAATGAGCAGTTCTTC,CASSDYETGPFYNEQFF
TRBV6-6,10,.,TRBJ2-1,few,TGTGCCAGTTTTTACAATGAGCAGTTCTTC,CASFYNEQFF
TRBV6-6,14,TRBD1,TRBJ2-7,.,TGTGCCAGCAGTCCGTCCGGGACAGACTACGAGCAGTACTTC,CASSPSGTDYEQYF
TRBV27,16,.,TRBJ2-3,.,TGTGCCAGCAGTTCAGAATCGGTTCTTGGGACAGATACGCAGTATTTT,CASSSESVLGTDTQYF
TRBV6-1,13,.,TRBJ1-2,.,TGTGCCAGCAGTCCAGGGCCTGGCTATGGCTACACCTTC,CASSPGPGYGYTF
TRBV12-5,20,.,TRBJ2-6,.,TGTGCTAGTGGTTTGATAATACCAGGTGCCCTGGACTCTGGGGCCAACGTCCTGACTTTC,CASGLIIPGALDSGANVLTF
TRBV13,15,TRBD2,TRBJ2-7,.,TGTGCCAGCAGCTTCGGGACTAGCGGGTATTACGAGCAGTACTTC,CASSFGTSGYYEQYF
TRBV11-2,16,TRBD2,TRBJ2-1,.,TGTGCCAGCAGCTCCCGACTAGCGGGAGACTACAATGAGCAGTTCTTC,CASSSRLAGDYNEQFF
TRBV29-1,13,.,TRBJ2-7,.,TGCAGCGTTCAGAGGCTCGATTCCTACGAGCAGTACTTC,CSVQRLDSYEQYF
TRBV5-1,15,.,TRBJ2-1,.,TGCGCCAGCAGCTTGATTGGCGGAACCTACAATGAGCAGTTCTTC,CASSLIGGTYNEQFF
TRBV27,16,TRBD2,TRBJ2-2,.,TGTGCCAGCAGTTTGCCCGGGGGAGGGCGGACCGGGGAGCTGTTTTTT,CASSLPGGGRTGELFF
TRBV2,16,TRBD2,TRBJ2-1,few,TGTGCCAGCAGTCGTCCGGAGGGAGGGCCCTACAATGAGCAGTTCTTC,CASSRPEGGPYNEQFF
TRBV28,14,.,TRBJ1-2,.,TGTGCCAGCAGTTTCGTGGGTAGCAACTATGGCTACACCTTC,CASSFVGSNYGYTF
TRBV7-2,19,TRBD1,TRBJ2-1,.,TGTGCCAGCAGCTTACCGGGACAGGGCGTACCTAGCTCCTACAATGAGCAGTTCTTC,CASSLPGQGVPSSYNEQFF
TRBV2,15,TRBD2,TRBJ2-5,.,TGTGCCAGCAGAGAAGGGACTAGCGGGACGGAGACCCAGTACTTC,CASREGTSGTETQYF
TRBV19,15,TRBD1,TRBJ2-7,.,TGTGCCAGTAGCCCCCCGGGACAGGGGATGGGAGAGCAGTACTTC,CASSPPGQGMGEQYF
TRBV5-8,12,.,TRBJ1-4,.,TGTGCCAGCAGCATCGGGGGGCGAGAGGTGTTTTTT,CASSIGGREVFF
TRBV5-1,14,.,TRBJ2-7,.,TGCGCCAGCAGCTTGAGCGGGTTAACCTACGAGCAGTACTTC,CASSLSGLTYEQYF
TRBV5-1,17,.,TRBJ2-1,.,TGCGCCAGCAGCTTGGAGAGGTCGGGACCCTCCTACAATGAGCAGTTCTTC,CASSLERSGPSYNEQFF
TRBV18,13,.,TRBJ2-7,.,TGTGCCAGCTCTTCACCCCCTGCAGACGAGCAGTACTTC,CASSSPPADEQYF
TRBV5-4,16,.,TRBJ2-4,.,TGTGCCAGCAGCACCCTGGAGGGGGGCACCAAAAACATTCAGTACTTC,CASSTLEGGTKNIQYF
TRBV12-5,17,TRBD2,TRBJ2-1,.,TGTGCTAGTGCTCCCGGACTAGCGGGCCCGGGGGGCGATGAGCAGTTCTTC,CASAPGLAGPGGDEQFF
TRBV27,15,.,TRBJ2-7,.,TGTGCCAGCAGTTCAATACCGGGACTTTCATACGAGCAGTACTTC,CASSSIPGLSYEQYF
TRBV28,14,TRBD2,TRBJ2-3,.,TGTGCCACCAACCGGGACTATCGTGCAGATACGCAGTATTTT,CATNRDYRADTQYF
TRBV28,18,TRBD2,TRBJ2-1,.,TGTGCCAGCAGTACCTTCTTCAGCGGGAGACGCTCCTACAATGAGCAGTTCTTC,CASSTFFSGRRSYNEQFF
TRBV27,12,.,TRBJ1-2,.,TGTGCCAGCCGCCAGGACGGTTTAAATTACACCTTC,CASRQDGLNYTF
TRBV7-6,12,.,TRBJ2-7,.,TGTGCCAGCAGCTTACTAGACTACGAGCAGTACTTC,CASSLLDYEQYF